This T cell receptor (beta chain) was sequenced during a study of CD8 T cells in Susac syndrome. In the study overall: Blood was drawn from Susac syndrome patients while they were therapy-naive, on corticosteroids, or on intravenous immunoglobulin alone.

From blood CD8+ and CD4+ T cells, TCR beta sequences were generated. A quantity of roughly 0.5 to 1 ug RNA underwent reverse transcription using random hexamers. MiXCR, applied by TCRdb to the immunoSEQ multiplex PCR reads, yields one record per CDR3 protein. The table lists roughly 150,000 distinct CDR3 sequences, around 93% of them singletons. The CDR3 covers 13 residues. The germline CDR1 and CDR2 sequences are MNHEY and SVGAGI. V was cut by 5 bases and J by 9 bases, with 14 bases left in between. Sequencing was carried out using CD8+ T cells from PBMCs. The TCR originated in a human donor with Susac syndrome. The gene calls are TRBV6-5 and TRBJ2-1; the D is unclear. CDR3 sequence reads: CASSLNLAAEQFF. As DNA, the CDR3 is TGTGCCAGCAGTCTGAATCTCGCCGCTGAGCAGTTCTTC.